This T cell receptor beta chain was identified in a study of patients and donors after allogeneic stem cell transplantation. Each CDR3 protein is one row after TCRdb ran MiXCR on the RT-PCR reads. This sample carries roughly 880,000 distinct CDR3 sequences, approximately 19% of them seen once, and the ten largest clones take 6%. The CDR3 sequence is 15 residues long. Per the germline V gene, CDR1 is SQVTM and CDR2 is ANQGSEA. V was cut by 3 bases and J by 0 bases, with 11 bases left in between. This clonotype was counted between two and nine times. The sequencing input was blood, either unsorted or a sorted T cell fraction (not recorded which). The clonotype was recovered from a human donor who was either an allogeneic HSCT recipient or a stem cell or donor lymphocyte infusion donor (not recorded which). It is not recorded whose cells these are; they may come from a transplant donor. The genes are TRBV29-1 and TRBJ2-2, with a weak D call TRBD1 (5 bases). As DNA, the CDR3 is TGCAGCGTTGATAAGAGCAGGGCGAACACCGGGGAGCTGTTTTTT. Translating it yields CSVDKSRANTGELFF.